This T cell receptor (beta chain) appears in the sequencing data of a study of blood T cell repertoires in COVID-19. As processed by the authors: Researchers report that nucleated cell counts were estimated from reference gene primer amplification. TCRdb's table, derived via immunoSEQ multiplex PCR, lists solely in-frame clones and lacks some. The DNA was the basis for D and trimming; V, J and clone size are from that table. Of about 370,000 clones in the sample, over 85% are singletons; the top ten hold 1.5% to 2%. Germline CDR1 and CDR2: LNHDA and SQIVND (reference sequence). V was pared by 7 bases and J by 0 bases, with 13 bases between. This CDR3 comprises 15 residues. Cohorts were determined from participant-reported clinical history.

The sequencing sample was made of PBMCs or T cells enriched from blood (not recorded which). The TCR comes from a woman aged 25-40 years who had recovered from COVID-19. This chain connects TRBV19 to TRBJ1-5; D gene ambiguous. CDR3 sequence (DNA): TGTGCCAGTACAACGGGAATTAATAGCAATCAGCCCCAGCATTTT. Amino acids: CASTTGINSNQPQHF.